These 9 T cell receptor beta chains originate from one sample sequenced in a study of CD8 T cells in ankylosing spondylitis. Overall study findings and caveats: There was a TCR beta motif, made of fewer than 10 highly homologous variants, that appeared characteristic of ankylosing spondylitis blood.

In TCRdb, the 5' RACE reads were re-called with MiXCR into one record per CDR3 protein. The data show roughly 700,000 distinct CDR3 sequences, around 20% seen once. What these receptors recognize is not known. Sequencing was performed on blood, either unsorted or a sorted T cell fraction (not recorded which). These receptors were taken from a male donor with ankylosing spondylitis.

The chain recombines TRBV15 with TRBJ2-3, with D unclear. V dropped 1 base and J dropped 2 bases, with 13 bases sitting between them. CDR1 is LNHNV, CDR2 YYDKDF, per germline (reference sequence). The CDR3 runs to 16 residues. The chain's CDR3 is CATSRGGREDTDTQYF. CDR3 nucleotide sequence: TGTGCCACCAGCAGAGGAGGCCGAGAAGACACAGATACGCAGTATTTT.

The chain links TRBV20-1 to TRBJ2-7, with TRBD1 matching over 8 bases. V lost 5 bases to trimming and J lost 5 bases; unmatched junction nucleotides: 8. There are 13 residues in the CDR3. Germline V CDR1 and CDR2: DFQATT, SNEGSKA (reference sequence). The CDR3 reads CSARTGIANEQYF. The CDR3 bases are TGCAGTGCTCGGACAGGGATTGCTAACGAGCAGTACTTC.

This clonotype was seen more than once but under ten times. The genes are TRBV12-3 or TRBV12-4 and TRBJ2-5, with 10 bases lining up with TRBD2. J lost 2 bases, V lost 6 bases, and 9 bases had no gene match. The CDR3 has 16 amino acids. DNA of the CDR3: TGTGCCAGCAGCCCTCGGACTAGCGGAAAGCAAGAGACCCAGTACTTC. Amino acid sequence: CASSPRTSGKQETQYF.

This clonotype came up a few times. The chain recombines TRBV15 with TRBJ2-5; D ambiguous. V was cut by 0 bases and J by 3 bases, with 11 bases left in between. The CDR3 contains 15 residues. CDR1 and CDR2 (germline): LNHNV, YYDKDF (reference sequence). The CDR3 region is CATSRDPEAKETQYF. The CDR3 coding sequence is TGTGCCACCAGCAGAGATCCGGAAGCGAAAGAGACCCAGTACTTC.

The chain couples TRBV29-1 to TRBJ2-1; no definite D call. The V gene lost 6 bases and the J gene lost 8 bases, with 8 bases spanning the gap. Germline V gene data show CDR1 as SQVTM and CDR2 as ANQGSEA. The CDR3 consists of 10 residues. This CDR3 is CSVHGHEQFF. Written as DNA, the CDR3 is TGCAGCGTCCACGGGCATGAGCAGTTCTTC.

This clonotype has just a few counts. The J gene is TRBJ2-1, the V gene TRBV10-2; 10 positions match TRBD2. Germline loops: CDR1 WSHSY, CDR2 SAAADI. V gave up 7 bases and J gave up 8 bases; unmatched junction bases: 11. The CDR3 consists of 15 residues. CDR3: CASTLPAGGPHEQFF. The CDR3 DNA reads TGCGCCAGCACCCTCCCAGCGGGGGGGCCACATGAGCAGTTCTTC.

A few counts support this clonotype. This chain links TRBV19 with TRBJ2-1; 11 bases are a match to TRBD2. Germline trimming cut 5 bases from V and 9 bases from J; bases unmatched to any gene: 6. This CDR3 region has 14 residues. Looked up from germline, CDR1 is LNHDA and CDR2 is SQIVND (reference sequence). CDR3 protein: CASSLAGGYSEQFF. For the CDR3, the DNA is TGTGCCAGTAGTTTAGCGGGGGGGTATAGTGAGCAGTTCTTC.

This chain links TRBV29-1 with TRBJ2-1, with TRBD2 identical over 9 bases. The CDR3 length is 15 residues. J lost 1 base, V lost 7 bases, and 8 bases had no gene match. Germline V gives CDR1 SQVTM, CDR2 ANQGSEA. The CDR3 sequence is CSAAVAGVSYNEQFF. The CDR3 bases are TGCAGCGCCGCAGTAGCGGGAGTGTCCTACAATGAGCAGTTCTTC.

The V and J genes are TRBV19 and TRBJ1-4, with D unclear. Germline values: CDR1 LNHDA, CDR2 SQIVND (reference sequence). V lost 5 bases to trimming and J lost 8 bases, with 18 bases between them. The CDR3 extends over 15 amino acids. The CDR3 nucleotides are TGTGCCAGTAGTGTCGCCCGGGATGAGGAAGAAAAACTGTTTTTT. It codes for CASSVARDEEEKLFF.